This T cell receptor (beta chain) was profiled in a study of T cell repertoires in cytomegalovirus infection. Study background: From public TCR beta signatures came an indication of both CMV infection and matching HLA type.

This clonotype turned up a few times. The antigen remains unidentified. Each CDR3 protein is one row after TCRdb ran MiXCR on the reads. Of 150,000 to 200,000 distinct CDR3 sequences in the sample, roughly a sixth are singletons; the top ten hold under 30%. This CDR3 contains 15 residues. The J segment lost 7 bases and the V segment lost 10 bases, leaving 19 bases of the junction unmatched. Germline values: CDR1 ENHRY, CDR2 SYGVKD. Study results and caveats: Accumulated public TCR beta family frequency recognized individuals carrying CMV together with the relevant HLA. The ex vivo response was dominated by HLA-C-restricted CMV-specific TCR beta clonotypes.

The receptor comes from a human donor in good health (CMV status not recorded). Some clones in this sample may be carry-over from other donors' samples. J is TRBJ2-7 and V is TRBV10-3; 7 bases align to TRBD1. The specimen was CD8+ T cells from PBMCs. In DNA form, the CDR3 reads TGTGCCACGGGGACAGACAACCCTGGGGAAGGGGAGCAGTACTTC. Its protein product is CATGTDNPGEGEQYF.